This T cell receptor (beta chain) stems from a study of vaccination effects on CD4 cells after COVID-19. Across the study: The median interval between the second dose and post-vaccine sampling was 72 days. General observations from the study: Late post-vaccination samples showed marked contraction of infection- and vaccine-induced clones.

The CDR3 consists of 15 residues. V gave up 3 bases and J gave up 6 bases, with 15 bases separating them. Germline V gives CDR1 SGHVS, CDR2 FQNEAQ. Following 10 days of culture, CD4+ T cells were isolated. Two doses of BNT162b2 or mRNA-1273 vaccine were administered to participants. TCRdb's table, derived via immunoSEQ multiplex PCR, lists solely in-frame clones and lacks some. The table lists around 66,000 clones, around 69% of them singletons. As regards this clone: Its target is unknown.

The source of this sequence is a human donor who received a COVID-19 vaccine. The source material was CD4+ T cells from PBMCs cultured without peptide, sampled after COVID-19 vaccination. V and J are TRBV7-8 and TRBJ2-1; D might be TRBD1 or TRBD2, each matching 7 bases. CDR3 protein: CASSFRQGGGNEQFF. The CDR3 DNA reads as TGTGCCAGCAGCTTTCGACAGGGCGGGGGCAATGAGCAGTTCTTC.